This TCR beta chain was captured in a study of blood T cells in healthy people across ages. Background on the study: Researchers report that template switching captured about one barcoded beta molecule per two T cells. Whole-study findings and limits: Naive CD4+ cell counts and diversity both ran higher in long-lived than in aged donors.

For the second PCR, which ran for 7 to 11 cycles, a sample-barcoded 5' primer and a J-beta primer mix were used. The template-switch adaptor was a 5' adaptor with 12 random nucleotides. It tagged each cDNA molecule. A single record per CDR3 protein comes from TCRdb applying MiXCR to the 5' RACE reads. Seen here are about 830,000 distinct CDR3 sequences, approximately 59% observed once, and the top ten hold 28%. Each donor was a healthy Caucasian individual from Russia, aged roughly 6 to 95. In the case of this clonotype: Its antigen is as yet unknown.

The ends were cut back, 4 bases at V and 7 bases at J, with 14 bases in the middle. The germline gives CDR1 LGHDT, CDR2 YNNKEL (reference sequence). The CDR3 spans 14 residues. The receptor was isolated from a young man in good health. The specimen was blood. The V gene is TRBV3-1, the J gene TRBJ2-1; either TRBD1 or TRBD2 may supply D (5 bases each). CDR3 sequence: CASSRVRGPNEQFF. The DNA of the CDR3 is TGTGCCAGCAGCCGTGTGAGGGGCCCTAATGAGCAGTTCTTC.